The rows below give T cell receptor beta chains drawn from one sample of a study of blood T cell repertoires in COVID-19. Using immunoSEQ multiplex PCR, the repertoire was profiled, and TCRdb retains in-frame clones only, with some absent. The table records fewer than 100,000 clones, approximately 86% of them present only once. Material: peripheral blood. These receptors were taken from a man aged 50-60 years with acute or convalescent COVID-19. Both conserved end residues are part of each CDR3. A D gene is named only where the DNA matches it firmly. The listing skips clone size in some rows; elsewhere it reads once, few, many or a size class.

D	size	V	J	CDR3	DNA
TRBD2	.	TRBV5-4	TRBJ2-5	CASRPGTSGRETQYF	TGTGCCAGCAGACCCGGGACTAGCGGGCGGGAGACCCAGTACTTC
.	.	TRBV24-1	TRBJ1-5	CATSGRGGGLNQPQHF	TGTGCCACCAGTGGCCGGGGAGGGGGTTTAAATCAGCCCCAGCATTTT
TRBD2	.	TRBV24-1	TRBJ2-3	CATSDRTSGGKRNTQYF	TGTGCCACCAGTGACCGGACTAGCGGGGGAAAGAGAAATACGCAGTATTTT
.	few	TRBV30	TRBJ1-6	CAWTRLDSRNSPLHF	TGTGCCTGGACCCGCCTAGACAGCAGAAATTCACCCCTCCACTTT
TRBD1	.	TRBV7-6	TRBJ1-1	CASSYGQGNTEAFF	TGTGCCAGCAGCTATGGACAGGGGAACACTGAAGCTTTCTTT
TRBD1	once	TRBV24-1	TRBJ2-5	CATSDPGTGETQYF	TGTGCCACCAGTGATCCCGGGACAGGGGAGACCCAGTACTTC
.	.	TRBV4-2	TRBJ2-1	CASSQDSLANNEQFF	TGTGCCAGCAGCCAAGATAGCCTAGCCAACAATGAGCAGTTCTTC
.	.	TRBV11-3	TRBJ2-1	CASSLAVEQFF	TGTGCCAGCAGCTTAGCGGTTGAGCAGTTCTTC
TRBD1	.	TRBV7-6	TRBJ2-2	CASRKTGTGELFF	TGTGCCAGCAGGAAGACAGGGACCGGGGAGCTGTTTTTT
TRBD2	once	TRBV6-1	TRBJ2-1	CASSERSGSLSEQFF	TGTGCCAGCAGTGAAAGAAGCGGGAGTCTAAGTGAGCAGTTCTTC
.	.	TRBV15	TRBJ1-2	CATSSGWEGYTF	TGTGCCACCAGCAGTGGATGGGAGGGCTACACCTTC
.	.	TRBV12-2	TRBJ1-5	CASRLRPKEQPQHF	TGTGCAAGTCGCCTGCGGCCAAAAGAGCAGCCCCAGCATTTT
.	few	TRBV19	TRBJ1-1	CASSSYRDTEAFF	TGTGCCAGTAGTTCGTACCGGGACACTGAAGCTTTCTTT
TRBD1	.	TRBV19	TRBJ1-1	CASSMGQGRTEAFF	TGTGCCAGTAGTATGGGACAGGGGAGAACTGAAGCTTTCTTT
TRBD2	.	TRBV5-5	TRBJ2-3	CASSFGLAAPDTQYF	TGTGCCAGCAGCTTTGGACTAGCGGCGCCAGATACGCAGTATTTT
.	once	TRBV19	TRBJ1-5	CASRSGSSDQPQHF	TGTGCCAGTCGATCGGGGTCCTCTGATCAGCCCCAGCATTTT
TRBD2	.	TRBV5-1	TRBJ2-2	CASSPVAGIRELFF	TGCGCCAGCAGCCCAGTAGCGGGTATACGGGAGCTGTTTTTT
TRBD2	.	TRBV27	TRBJ2-7	CASSPVGGEYEQYF	TGTGCCAGCAGTCCCGTCGGGGGGGAGTACGAGCAGTACTTC
TRBD2	.	TRBV10-1	TRBJ2-1	CASSESSLAGRSYNEQFF	TGCGCCAGCAGTGAGTCGAGCCTAGCGGGCCGCTCCTACAATGAGCAGTTCTTC
.	.	TRBV6-1	TRBJ1-3	CASSDNRHFSGNTIYF	TGTGCCAGCAGTGACAACAGGCATTTCTCTGGAAACACCATATATTTT
TRBD2	.	TRBV6-4	TRBJ2-1	CASSQTSSGSYNEQFF	TGTGCCAGCAGTCAGACTAGCTCGGGATCCTACAATGAGCAGTTCTTC
.	.	TRBV11-3	TRBJ1-4	CASSQGGATNEKLFF	TGTGCCAGCAGCCAAGGGGGGGCAACTAATGAAAAACTGTTTTTT
.	.	TRBV29-1	TRBJ1-1	CSAQPHRVDPNTEAFF	TGCAGCGCCCAGCCCCACAGGGTTGATCCGAACACTGAAGCTTTCTTT
.	.	TRBV7-9	TRBJ2-1	CASSPSLLVYNEQFF	TGTGCCAGCAGCCCCTCATTATTAGTGTACAATGAGCAGTTCTTC
.	.	TRBV12-5	TRBJ1-1	CASGLDVKGTKGITFF	TGTGCTAGTGGTTTGGACGTAAAAGGGACAAAGGGAATAACTTTCTTT
.	.	TRBV6-5	TRBJ1-2	CASKLNLQGYYGYTF	TGTGCCAGCAAACTTAACCTACAGGGATACTATGGCTACACCTTC
.	.	TRBV5-1	TRBJ2-1	CASSLAGSGNEQFF	TGCGCCAGCAGCTTGGCCGGGAGCGGGAATGAGCAGTTCTTC
.	.	TRBV29-1	TRBJ1-2	CSAGEGLHGYTF	TGCAGCGCCGGGGAGGGATTGCATGGCTACACCTTC